The clone carrying this T cell receptor beta chain was observed at least ten times. TCR beta CDR3 region amplification was performed from RNA transcripts. In the first-round RT-PCR of the TCR CDR3, the HTBI primer set was used. TCRdb processed the multiplex PCR reads anew with MiXCR; each CDR3 protein has one entry. The sample lists under 300,000 distinct CDR3 sequences, roughly 15% seen once, with around 31% in the top ten. This sample stems from a study of T cells in Graves' hyperthyroidism and ophthalmopathy. The CDR3 totals 15 residues. Germline CDR1 is MNHEY and CDR2 is SMNVEV (reference sequence). Between the trimmed V and J ends, which lost 4 bases and 3 bases, there was a span of 15 bases.

The TCR sequence derives from a woman between 50 and 59 years old with Graves' hyperthyroidism that later progressed to Graves' ophthalmopathy. Source material: blood. V usage is TRBV27 and J usage is TRBJ1-2; D uncertain. For the CDR3, the DNA is TGTGCCAGCAGTTCCGCCCGGGTTACTCACTATGGCTACACCTTC. It translates to CASSSARVTHYGYTF.